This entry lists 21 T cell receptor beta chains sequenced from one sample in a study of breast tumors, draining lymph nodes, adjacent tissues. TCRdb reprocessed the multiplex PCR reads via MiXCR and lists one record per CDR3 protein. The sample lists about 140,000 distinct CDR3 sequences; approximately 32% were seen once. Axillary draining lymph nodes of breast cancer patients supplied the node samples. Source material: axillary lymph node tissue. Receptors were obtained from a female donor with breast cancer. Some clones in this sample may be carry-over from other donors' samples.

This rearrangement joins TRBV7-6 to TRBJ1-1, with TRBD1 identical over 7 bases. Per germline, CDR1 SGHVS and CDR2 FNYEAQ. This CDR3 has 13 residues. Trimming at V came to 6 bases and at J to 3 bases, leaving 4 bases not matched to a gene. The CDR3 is CASSYTGDTEAFF. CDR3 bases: TGTGCCAGCAGTTACACAGGGGACACTGAAGCTTTCTTT.

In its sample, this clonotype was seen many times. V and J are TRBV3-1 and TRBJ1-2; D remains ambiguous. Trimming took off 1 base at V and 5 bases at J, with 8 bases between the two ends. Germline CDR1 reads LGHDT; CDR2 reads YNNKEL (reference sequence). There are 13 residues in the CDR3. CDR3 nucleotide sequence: TGTGCCAGCAGCCAAGTCGTGGGGTATGGCTACACCTTC. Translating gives CASSQVVGYGYTF.

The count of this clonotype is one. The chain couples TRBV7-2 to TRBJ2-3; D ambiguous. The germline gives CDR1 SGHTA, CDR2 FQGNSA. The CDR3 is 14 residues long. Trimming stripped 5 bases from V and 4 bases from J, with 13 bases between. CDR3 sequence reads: CASSPQAGSDTQYF. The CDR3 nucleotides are TGTGCCAGCAGCCCTCAGGCCGGATCAGATACGCAGTATTTT.

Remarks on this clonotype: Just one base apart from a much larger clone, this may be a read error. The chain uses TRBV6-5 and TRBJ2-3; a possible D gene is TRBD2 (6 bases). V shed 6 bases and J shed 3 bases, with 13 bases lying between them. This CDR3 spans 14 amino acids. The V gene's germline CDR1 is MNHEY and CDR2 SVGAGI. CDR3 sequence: CASRPTRGTDTQYF. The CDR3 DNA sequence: TGTGCCAGCAGACCTACCCGGGGGACAGATACGCAGTATTTT.

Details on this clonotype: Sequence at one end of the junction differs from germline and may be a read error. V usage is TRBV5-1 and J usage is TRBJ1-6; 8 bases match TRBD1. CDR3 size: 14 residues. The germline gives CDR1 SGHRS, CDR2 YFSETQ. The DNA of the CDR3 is TGCGCCAGCAGCCCTGGGACAGGTAATTCCCCCCTCCACTTT. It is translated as CASSPGTGNSPLHF.

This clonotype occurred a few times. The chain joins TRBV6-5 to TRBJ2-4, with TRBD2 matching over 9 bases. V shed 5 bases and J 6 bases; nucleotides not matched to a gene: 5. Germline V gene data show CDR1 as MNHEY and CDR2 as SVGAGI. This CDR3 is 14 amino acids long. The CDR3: CASSRSGGLNIQYF. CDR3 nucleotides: TGTGCCAGCAGTAGGAGCGGGGGGCTAAACATTCAGTACTTC.

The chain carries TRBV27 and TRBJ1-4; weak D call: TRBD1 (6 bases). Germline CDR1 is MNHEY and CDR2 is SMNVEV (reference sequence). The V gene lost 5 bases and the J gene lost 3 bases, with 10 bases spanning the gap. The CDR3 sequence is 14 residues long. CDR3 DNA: TGTGCCAGCAGTATTGGACAGCCTAATGAAAAACTGTTTTTT. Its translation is CASSIGQPNEKLFF.

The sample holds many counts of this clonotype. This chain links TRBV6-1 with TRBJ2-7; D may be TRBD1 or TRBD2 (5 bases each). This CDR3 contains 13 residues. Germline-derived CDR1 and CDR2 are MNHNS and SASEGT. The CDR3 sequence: CTTRGPAAYEQYF. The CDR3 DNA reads TGTACCACACGGGGACCCGCCGCCTACGAGCAGTACTTC.

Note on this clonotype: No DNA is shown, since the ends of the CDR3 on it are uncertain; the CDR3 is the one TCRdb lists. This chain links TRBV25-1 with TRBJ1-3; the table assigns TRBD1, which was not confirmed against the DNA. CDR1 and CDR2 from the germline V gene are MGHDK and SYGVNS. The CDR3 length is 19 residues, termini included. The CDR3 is CASGSSATEAFFGQGTIYF.

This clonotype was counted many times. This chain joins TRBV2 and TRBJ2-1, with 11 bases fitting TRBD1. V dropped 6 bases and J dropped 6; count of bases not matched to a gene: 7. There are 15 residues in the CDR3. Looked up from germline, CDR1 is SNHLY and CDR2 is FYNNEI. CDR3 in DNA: TGTGCCAGCAGCATAGGGGACAGGGGGGGCAATGAGCAGTTCTTC. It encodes CASSIGDRGGNEQFF.

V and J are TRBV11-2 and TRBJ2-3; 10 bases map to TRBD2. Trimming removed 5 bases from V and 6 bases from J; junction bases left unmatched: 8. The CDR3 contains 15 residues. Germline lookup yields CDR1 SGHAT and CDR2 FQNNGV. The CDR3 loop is CASSLLAGASDTQYF. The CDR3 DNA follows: TGTGCCAGCAGCCTGCTAGCGGGGGCGAGTGATACGCAGTATTTT.

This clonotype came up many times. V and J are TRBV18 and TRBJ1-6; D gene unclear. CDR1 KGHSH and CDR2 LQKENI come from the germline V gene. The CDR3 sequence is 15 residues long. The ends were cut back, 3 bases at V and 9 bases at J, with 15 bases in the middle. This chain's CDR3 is CASSPNESGSSPLHF. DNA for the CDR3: TGTGCCAGCTCACCCAACGAGTCGGGCAGTTCACCCCTCCACTTT.

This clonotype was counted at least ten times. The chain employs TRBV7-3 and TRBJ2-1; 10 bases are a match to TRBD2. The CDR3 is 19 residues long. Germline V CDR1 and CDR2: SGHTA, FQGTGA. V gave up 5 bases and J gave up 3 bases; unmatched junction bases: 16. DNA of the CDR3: TGTGCCAGCAGCCCGACGGCTAGCGGGGGCCCCCGACGCTACAATGAGCAGTTCTTC. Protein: CASSPTASGGPRRYNEQFF. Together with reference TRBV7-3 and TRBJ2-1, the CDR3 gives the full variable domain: GAGVSQTPSNKVTEKGKYVELRCDPISGHTALYWYRQSLGQGPEFLIYFQGTGAADDSGLPNDRFFAVRPEGSVSTLKIQRTERGDSAVYLCASSPTASGGPRRYNEQFFGPGTRLTVL.

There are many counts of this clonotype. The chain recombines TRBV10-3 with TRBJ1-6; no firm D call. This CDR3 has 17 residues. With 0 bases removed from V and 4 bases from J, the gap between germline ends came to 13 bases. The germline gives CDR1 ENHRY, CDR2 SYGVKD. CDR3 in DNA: TGTGCCATCAGTGAGTCGAACTCCCCACTATATAATTCACCCCTCCACTTT. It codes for CAISESNSPLYNSPLHF.

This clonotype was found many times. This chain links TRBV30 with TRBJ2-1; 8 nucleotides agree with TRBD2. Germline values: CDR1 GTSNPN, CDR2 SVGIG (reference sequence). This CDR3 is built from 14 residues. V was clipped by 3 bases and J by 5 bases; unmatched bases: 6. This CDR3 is CAWRGLGINNEQFF. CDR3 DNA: TGTGCCTGGAGGGGACTAGGAATTAACAATGAGCAGTTCTTC.

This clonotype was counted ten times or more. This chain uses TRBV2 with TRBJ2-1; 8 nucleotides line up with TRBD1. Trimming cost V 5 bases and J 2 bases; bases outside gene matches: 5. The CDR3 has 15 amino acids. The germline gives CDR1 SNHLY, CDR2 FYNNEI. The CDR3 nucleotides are TGTGCCAGCAGTTCCGACAGGGGTACCTACAATGAGCAGTTCTTC. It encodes CASSSDRGTYNEQFF.

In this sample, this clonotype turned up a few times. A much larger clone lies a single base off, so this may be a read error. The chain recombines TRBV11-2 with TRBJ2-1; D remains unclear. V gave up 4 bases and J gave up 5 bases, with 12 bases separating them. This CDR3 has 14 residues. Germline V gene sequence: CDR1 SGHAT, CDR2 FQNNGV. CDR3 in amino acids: CASSSPSGNNEQFF. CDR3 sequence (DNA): TGTGCCAGCAGCTCCCCCTCGGGCAACAATGAGCAGTTCTTC.

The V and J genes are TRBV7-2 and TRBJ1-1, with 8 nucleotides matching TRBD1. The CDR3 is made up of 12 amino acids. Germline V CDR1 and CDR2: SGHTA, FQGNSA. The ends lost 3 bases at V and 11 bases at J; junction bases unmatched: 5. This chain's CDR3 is CASSLGDRTAFF. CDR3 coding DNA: TGTGCCAGCAGCTTGGGGGACAGGACGGCTTTCTTT.

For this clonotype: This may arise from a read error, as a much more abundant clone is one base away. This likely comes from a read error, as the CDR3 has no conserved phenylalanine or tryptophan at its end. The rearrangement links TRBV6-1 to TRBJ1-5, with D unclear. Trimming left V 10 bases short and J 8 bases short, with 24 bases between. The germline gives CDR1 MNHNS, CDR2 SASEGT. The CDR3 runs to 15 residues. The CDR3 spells CATPRTEFSREPQHL. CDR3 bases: TGTGCCACCCCAAGGACGGAATTCTCAAGGGAGCCCCAGCATCTT.

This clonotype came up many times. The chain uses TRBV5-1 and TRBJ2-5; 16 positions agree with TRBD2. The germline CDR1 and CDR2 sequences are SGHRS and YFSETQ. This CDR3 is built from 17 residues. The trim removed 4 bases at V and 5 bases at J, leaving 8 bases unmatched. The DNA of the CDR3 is TGCGCCAGCAGCCCTAGCTGGGGACTAGCGGGAGGGGAGACCCAGTACTTC. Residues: CASSPSWGLAGGETQYF.

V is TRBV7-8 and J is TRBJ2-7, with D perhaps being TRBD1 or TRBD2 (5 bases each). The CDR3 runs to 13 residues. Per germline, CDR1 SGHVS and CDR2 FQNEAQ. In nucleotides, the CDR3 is TGTGCCAGGGTGGGTGGGGACCTCTACGAGCGGTACGTC. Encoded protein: CARVGGDLYERYV.